This T cell receptor (beta chain) emerged from a study of shared clonotypes between healthy human individuals. Notes on this clone: What it binds is unknown.

Cells designated naive CD8 were CD45RO-negative and were positively selected for CCR7, with terminally differentiated effector memory CD45RA+ cells excluded. At deep level, the assay was performed. The method was immunoSEQ multiplex PCR; TCRdb's version includes in-frame clones alone and lacks a portion of them. Of about 680,000 clones listed, 92% were seen once; the top ten hold about 24%. The study's findings and limits: In the sorted subsets, rarefaction showed sequencing was incomplete despite large depth. Between a handful of donors, naive CD4 clonotypes were shared at a level of approximately 5%. The researchers took only blood, and tissue repertoires probably look different.

Trimming took off 6 bases at V and 0 bases at J, with 15 bases between the two ends. Germline assignment: CDR1 SGHTA and CDR2 FQGNSA. The CDR3 is 16 residues long. The sequence came from a man aged 25-45 years in good health. V usage is TRBV7-2 and J usage is TRBJ2-4; D remains ambiguous. The sample was naive CD8+ T cells sorted from blood. The CDR3 loop is CASSLARSLAKNIQYF. In DNA form, the CDR3 reads TGTGCCAGCAGTTTGGCTCGATCTCTAGCCAAAAACATTCAGTACTTC.